This T cell receptor (beta chain) was documented in a study of vaccination and CD4 T cells after COVID-19. Study summary: There were two doses of either BNT162b2 or mRNA-1273 vaccine given to participants. Cells received overlapping spike peptides from SARS-CoV-2, HCoV-NL63, HCoV-OC43 and HCoV-229E as stimulation.

To note about this clonotype: Its specificity is not known.

The sample's treatment: roughly ten-day PBMC culture with coronavirus spike peptide pools or control peptides (ViraFEST assay). PBMCs, plated at fewer than 2.5 million per well, were grown in the presence of roughly 10 IU/ml IL-2 and around 10 ug/ml peptide pools. The Oncomine TCR Beta short-read assay generated sequence data from the DNA of cultured CD4+ T cells. Cultured CD4+ T cells were the source of extracted genomic DNA. TCRdb independently ran MiXCR on the PCR reads; one entry per CDR3 protein. This sample yields some 18,000 distinct CDR3 sequences, of which around 28% are seen a single time; about 15% belongs to the top ten. This TCR derives from a human donor with COVID-19. Specimen: cultured CD4+ T cells from blood.

The DNA for the CDR3 is TGTGCCAGCACCGGGGACTTTCAAGAGACCCAGTACTTC. Its translation is CASTGDFQETQYF. The J gene is TRBJ2-5, the V gene TRBV5-6; D perhaps matches TRBD2 (6 bases). Germline values: CDR1 SGHDT, CDR2 YYEEEE. The CDR3 is 13 residues long. Between the trimmed V and J ends, which lost 6 bases and 2 bases, there was a span of 11 bases.